Given below is one T cell receptor beta chain in context. Its specificity is not known. The record originates from a study of T cells in Graves' hyperthyroidism and ophthalmopathy. General study points: Researchers report that a 13 V-J model separated ophthalmopathy from stable hyperthyroidism. The majority of expanded thyroid clonotypes above 0.001 also appeared in blood.

Germline lookup yields CDR1 MNHNS and CDR2 SASEGT. V trimming: 6 bases; J trimming: 7 bases; junction bases outside the gene matches: 7. The CDR3 loop spans 15 amino acids. Template material for amplifying TCR beta CDR3 regions consisted of RNA transcripts. A set of HTBI primers served as the primers for a first-round RT-PCR of the TCR CDR3. MiXCR was run by TCRdb on the multiplex PCR reads, yielding one entry per CDR3 protein. The sample records about half a million distinct CDR3 sequences, under 25% being singletons. The receptor's source is a woman between 65 and 79 years old with Graves' ophthalmopathy. Sequencing was carried out using blood. The rearrangement uses TRBV6-1 and TRBJ2-1, with TRBD2 matching 12 bases. The CDR3 protein is CASSQTSGSRNEQFF. As DNA, the CDR3 is TGTGCCAGCAGCCAGACTAGCGGGAGTCGGAATGAGCAGTTCTTC.